This record covers a single T cell receptor (beta chain). The sample holds many counts of this clonotype. Its antigen is currently not known. The input lacks base qualities; no much larger clone sits a single base away. The source of the sample is a study of T-cell memory formation after mild COVID-19 (dated by TCRdb to about 2021). Study-wide context: TCR sequence clusters from the two donors were largely donor specific. In a couple of donors, T-cell clones that expanded and contracted after mild COVID-19 were tracked by sequencing TCRalpha and TCRbeta repertoires over time. Two young, previously healthy adult volunteers, one female and one male, were included in the cohort.

Trimming at the junction amounts to 3 bases on V and 13 bases on J, and the germline ends lie 18 bases apart. Inclusive of the bounding cysteine and phenylalanine, the CDR3 is 13 residues long. Solely the CDR3 DNA is kept, with 39 bases framed from the first base. The germline V gene (reference sequence) specifies DFQATT as CDR1 and SNEGSKA as CDR2. Sequenced using an Illumina NovaSeq 6000. TCRalpha and TCRbeta cDNA libraries were constructed by 5'RACE with constant-segment primers, with sample barcodes and unique molecular identifiers being introduced. Trizol reagent was used to extract RNA from every sample. The libraries were amplified in two PCR steps, and the second step added a second sample barcode and Illumina TruSeq adapters. Sequencing of libraries was performed on an Illumina NovaSeq with 2 x 150 bp paired-end reads. For the original study's pipeline: The reads were demultiplexed and collapsed into UMI-guided consensus sequences using migec v1.2.7. Using mixcr v2.1.11, UMI consensuses were aligned to TRA and TRB V and J templates and then assembled into clonotypes. Expanded or contracted clonotypes were those called significant by both edgeR and NoisET, with noise models trained on biological replicates. For edgeR calls, the cutoffs were a false discovery rate-adjusted p below 0.01 and a log2 fold-change threshold of 1. As an exploratory analysis of dynamics, PCA with hierarchical clustering was applied to max-normalized trajectories of the 1000 most abundant clonotypes. Separately sequenced CD4+ and CD8+ repertoires were used to assign the CD4 or CD8 phenotype of responding clones. The public reads were run again by TCRdb, first through fastp at Q25 and then through MiXCR, and only productive beta chains were kept. Rows matching on CDR3 protein sequence are summarized as one entry with the most common DNA and genes. It is TCRdb's table, rather than the study itself, that gives the V and J calls and clone size. Counted in this sample were hundreds of thousands of distinct CDR3 sequences; approximately 18% of them appeared once. The top ten clonotypes cover about a fifth of the sample.

Ficoll-Paque density gradient centrifugation was used to isolate PBMCs. Study-wide conclusions, independent of this receptor: Contracting CD4+ clones were located mainly in the CM and EM memory subsets, whereas CD8+ clones were found to be enriched in EMRA. The study included only two mild cases, and larger cohorts that include severe cases with pre-infection samples were judged to be necessary. The second-wave clones that peaked on day 37 were not confirmed to be SARS-CoV-2 specific. Clones that contracted from day 15 to 85 showed balanced CD4/CD8 phenotypes, whereas a second wave of clones that expanded from day 15 to 37 leaned towards CD4+. Some responding clones were detected in pre-infection memory, suggesting pre-existing cross-reactive memory T cells joined the SARS-CoV-2 response.

This chain is built from TRBV20-1 and TRBJ2-2; the D gene is possibly TRBD1 or TRBD2, each agreeing over 5 bases. The sequencing input was PBMCs or a T cell subset sorted from them (not recorded which). This clonotype was obtained from a man younger than 35 who had mild COVID-19 (a few samples of this study predate the infection). The sample titles of this study are shuffled in the database, so cell type and time point are left out; the donor was told from shared clones. The CDR3 region has the sequence CSARGPQPGPLFF. The bases read TGCAGTGCTAGGGGACCGCAGCCGGGCCCGCTGTTTTTT.